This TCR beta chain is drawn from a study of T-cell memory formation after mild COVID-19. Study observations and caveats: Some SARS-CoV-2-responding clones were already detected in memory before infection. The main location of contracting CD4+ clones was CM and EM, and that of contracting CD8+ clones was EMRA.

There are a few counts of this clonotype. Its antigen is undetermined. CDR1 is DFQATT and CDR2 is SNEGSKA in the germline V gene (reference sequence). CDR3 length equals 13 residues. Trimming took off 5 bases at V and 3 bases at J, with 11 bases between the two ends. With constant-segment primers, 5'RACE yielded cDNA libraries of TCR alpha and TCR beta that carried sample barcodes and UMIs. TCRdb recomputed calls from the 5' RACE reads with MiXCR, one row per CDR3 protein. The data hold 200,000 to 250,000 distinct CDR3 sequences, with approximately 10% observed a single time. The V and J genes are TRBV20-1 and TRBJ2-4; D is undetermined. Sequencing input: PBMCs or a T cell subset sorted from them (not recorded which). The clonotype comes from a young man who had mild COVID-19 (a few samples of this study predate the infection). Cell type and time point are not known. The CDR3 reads CSAPGQNKNIQYF. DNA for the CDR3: TGCAGTGCTCCCGGGCAGAACAAAAACATTCAGTACTTC.